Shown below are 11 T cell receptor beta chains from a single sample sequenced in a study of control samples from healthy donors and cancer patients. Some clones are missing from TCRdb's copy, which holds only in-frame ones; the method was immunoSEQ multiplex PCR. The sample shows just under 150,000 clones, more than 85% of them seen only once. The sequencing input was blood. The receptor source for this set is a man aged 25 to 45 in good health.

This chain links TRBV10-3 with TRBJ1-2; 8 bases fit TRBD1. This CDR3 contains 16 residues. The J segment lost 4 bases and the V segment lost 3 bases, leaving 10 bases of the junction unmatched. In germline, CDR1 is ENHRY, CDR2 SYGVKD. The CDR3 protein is CAISDPGTGGGYGYTF. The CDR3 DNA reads TGTGCCATCAGTGACCCAGGCACAGGGGGGGGCTATGGCTACACCTTC.

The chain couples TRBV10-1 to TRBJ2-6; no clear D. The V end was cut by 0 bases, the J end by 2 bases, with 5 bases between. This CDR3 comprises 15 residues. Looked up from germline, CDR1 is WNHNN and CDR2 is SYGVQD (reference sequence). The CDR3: CASSESRPGANVLTF. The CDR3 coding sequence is TGCGCCAGCAGTGAGTCCAGACCTGGGGCCAACGTCCTGACTTTC.

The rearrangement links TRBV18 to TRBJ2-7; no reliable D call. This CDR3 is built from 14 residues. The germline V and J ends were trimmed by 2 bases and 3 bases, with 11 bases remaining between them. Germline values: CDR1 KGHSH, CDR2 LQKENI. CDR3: CASSPRQDLYEQYF. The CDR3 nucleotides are TGTGCCAGCTCACCAAGGCAGGACCTCTACGAGCAGTACTTC.

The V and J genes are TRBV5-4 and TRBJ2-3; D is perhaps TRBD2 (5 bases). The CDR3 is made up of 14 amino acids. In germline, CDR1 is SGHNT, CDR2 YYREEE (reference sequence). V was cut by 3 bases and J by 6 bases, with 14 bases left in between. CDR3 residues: CASSSDSGYDTQYF. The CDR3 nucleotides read TGTGCCAGCAGCTCGGACTCGGGGTACGATACGCAGTATTTT. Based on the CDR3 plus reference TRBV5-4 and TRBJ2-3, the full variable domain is ETGVTQSPTHLIKTRGQQVTLRCSSQSGHNTVSWYQQALGQGPQFIFQYYREEENGRGNFPPRFSGLQFPNYSSELNVNALELDDSALYLCASSSDSGYDTQYFGPGTRLTVL.

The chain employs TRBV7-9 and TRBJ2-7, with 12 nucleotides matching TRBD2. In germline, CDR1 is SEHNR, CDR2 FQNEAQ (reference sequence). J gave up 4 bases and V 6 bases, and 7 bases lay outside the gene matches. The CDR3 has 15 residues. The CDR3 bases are TGTGCCAGCAGTCTACTAGCGGGGGGCCTATACGAGCAGTACTTC. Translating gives CASSLLAGGLYEQYF.

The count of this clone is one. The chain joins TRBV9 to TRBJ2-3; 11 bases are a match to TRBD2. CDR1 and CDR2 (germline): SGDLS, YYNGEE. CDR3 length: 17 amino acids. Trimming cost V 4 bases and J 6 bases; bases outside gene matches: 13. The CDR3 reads CASSTPSSGGRADTQYF. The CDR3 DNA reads TGTGCCAGCAGCACCCCGTCTAGCGGGGGGCGGGCGGATACGCAGTATTTT. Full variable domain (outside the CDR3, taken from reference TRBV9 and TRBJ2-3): DSGVTQTPKHLITATGQRVTLRCSPRSGDLSVYWYQQSLDQGLQFLIQYYNGEERAKGNILERFSAQQFPDLHSELNLSSLELGDSALYFCASSTPSSGGRADTQYFGPGTRLTVL.

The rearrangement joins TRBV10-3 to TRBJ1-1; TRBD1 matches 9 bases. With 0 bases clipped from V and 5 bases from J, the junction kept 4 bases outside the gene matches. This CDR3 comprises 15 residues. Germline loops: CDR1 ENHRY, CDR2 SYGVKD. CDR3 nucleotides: TGTGCCATCAGTGAGTCTGGACAGGGGACGACTGAAGCTTTCTTT. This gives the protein CAISESGQGTTEAFF.

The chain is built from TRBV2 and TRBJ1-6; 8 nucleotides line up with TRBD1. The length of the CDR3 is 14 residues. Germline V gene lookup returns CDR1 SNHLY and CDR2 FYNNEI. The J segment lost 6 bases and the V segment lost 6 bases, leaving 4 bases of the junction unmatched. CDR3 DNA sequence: TGTGCCAGCAGGGACAGGGTGAGTAATTCACCCCTCCACTTT. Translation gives CASRDRVSNSPLHF.

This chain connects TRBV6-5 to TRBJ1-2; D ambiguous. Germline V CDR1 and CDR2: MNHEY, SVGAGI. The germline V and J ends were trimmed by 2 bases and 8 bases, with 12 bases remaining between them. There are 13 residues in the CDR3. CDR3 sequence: CASSYPGRGGYTF. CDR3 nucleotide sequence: TGTGCCAGCAGTTACCCTGGGAGAGGGGGCTACACCTTC.

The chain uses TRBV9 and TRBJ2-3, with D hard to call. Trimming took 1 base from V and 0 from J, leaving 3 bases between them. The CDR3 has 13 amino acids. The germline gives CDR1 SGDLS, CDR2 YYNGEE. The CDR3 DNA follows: TGTGCCAGCAGCGTAAGTAGCACAGATACGCAGTATTTT. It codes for CASSVSSTDTQYF.

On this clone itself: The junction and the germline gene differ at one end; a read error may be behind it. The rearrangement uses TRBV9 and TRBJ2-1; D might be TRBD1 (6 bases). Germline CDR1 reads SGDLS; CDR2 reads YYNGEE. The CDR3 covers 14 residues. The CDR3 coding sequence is TGTGCCAGCAGCGTAGCCGTGGGGGACAATCAGCAGTTCTTC. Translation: CASSVAVGDNQQFF.